Shown below are 29 T cell receptor beta chains from a single sample sequenced in a study of shared clonotypes between healthy human individuals. Assay: immunoSEQ multiplex PCR; the TCRdb copy retains only in-frame clones and omits some. The table shows 2 million to 3 million clones, with under 95% occurring only once. Source material: naive CD4+ T cells from PBMCs. This sample's subset: CD45RA+ positively selected. Every receptor here comes from a man aged 18 to 30 in good health. Some clones in this sample may be carry-over from other donors' samples.

CDR3 residues: CASTGSLNTIYF. Written as DNA, the CDR3 is TGTGCCAGCACGGGAAGTTTAAACACCATATATTTT. The chain combines TRBV7-9 with TRBJ1-3; D call uncertain. Trimming shortened V by 7 bases and J by 6 bases, and 10 bases separated the two germline ends. From germline, CDR1 is SEHNR and CDR2 FQNEAQ (reference sequence). This CDR3 region has 12 residues.

The rearrangement links TRBV7-9 to TRBJ1-1, with 7 bases that match TRBD1. The CDR3 has 13 residues. From germline, CDR1 is SEHNR and CDR2 FQNEAQ (reference sequence). The V and J ends lost 6 bases and 4 bases, in that order; junction bases with no gene match: 5. CDR3 DNA: TGTGCCAGCAGTCCGACAGGGCTCACTGAAGCTTTCTTT. Translated: CASSPTGLTEAFF.

The chain carries TRBV13 and TRBJ2-1; possibly TRBD2 for D (6 bases). CDR3 length: 16 amino acids. Germline V gene sequence: CDR1 PRHDT, CDR2 FYEKMQ (reference sequence). Trimming stripped 0 bases from V and 5 bases from J, with 14 bases between. DNA for the CDR3: TGTGCCAGCAGCTTAGGCCCACGAGCGGGTAACAATGAGCAGTTCTTC. Its protein is CASSLGPRAGNNEQFF.

V is TRBV5-6 and J is TRBJ1-6, with 10 bases identical to TRBD1. The V gene's germline CDR1 is SGHDT and CDR2 YYEEEE. Trimming cost V 5 bases and J 0 bases; bases outside gene matches: 5. The CDR3 consists of 17 residues. The CDR3 here is CASSGGQGSSYNSPLHF. CDR3 DNA: TGTGCCAGCAGTGGGGGACAGGGGAGCTCCTATAATTCACCCCTCCACTTT.

This chain connects TRBV4-3 to TRBJ2-5; 7 nucleotides line up with TRBD2. The DNA matches TRBJ2-7 better at its end, which makes the J call doubtful. The CDR3 extends over 14 amino acids. Germline V CDR1 and CDR2: LGHNA, YSLEER. The CDR3 loop is CASSPGGKVYEQYF. As DNA, the CDR3 is TGCGCCAGCAGCCCGGGAGGCAAAGTCTACGAGCAGTACTTC.

The genes are TRBV28 and TRBJ2-7; the D gene is possibly TRBD1 (5 bases). The CDR3 covers 13 residues. The germline V and J ends were trimmed by 2 bases and 3 bases, with 8 bases remaining between them. CDR1 and CDR2 from the germline V gene are MDHEN and SYDVKM. The CDR3 DNA sequence: TGTGCCAGCAGTTTAGGCAGGGACTACGAGCAGTACTTC. As protein: CASSLGRDYEQYF.

V and J are TRBV27 and TRBJ2-2, with 9 nucleotides matching TRBD1. Trimming at V came to 5 bases and at J to 7 bases, leaving 8 bases not matched to a gene. CDR3 length: 15 residues. Germline lookup yields CDR1 MNHEY and CDR2 SMNVEV (reference sequence). The CDR3 DNA reads as TGTGCCAGCAGTGCTCCGGGACAGGGTGGCGGGGAGCTGTTTTTT. This encodes CASSAPGQGGGELFF.

The chain carries TRBV28 and TRBJ2-3; TRBD2 agrees at 10 bases. Germline CDR1 and CDR2: MDHEN and SYDVKM. CDR3 size: 16 residues. Losses at the gene ends were 2 bases for V and 3 bases for J; bases not matched to a gene: 5. The CDR3 is CASSLVASGRTDTQYF. The CDR3 coding sequence is TGTGCCAGCAGTTTAGTCGCTAGCGGGAGAACAGATACGCAGTATTTT.

The chain couples TRBV27 to TRBJ1-2; D ambiguous. The V gene's germline CDR1 is MNHEY and CDR2 SMNVEV (reference sequence). V was shortened by 2 bases and J by 1 base, with 5 bases between the two germline ends. The CDR3 totals 13 residues. CDR3 residues: CASSLQVNYGYTF. DNA for the CDR3: TGTGCCAGCAGTTTACAGGTTAACTATGGCTACACCTTC.

The chain couples TRBV6-1 to TRBJ2-5; D unresolved. The J call may be in error: the DNA end matches TRBJ2-7 better. Germline CDR1 and CDR2: MNHNS and SASEGT. The CDR3 loop spans 13 amino acids. Here the CDR3 DNA reads TGTGCCAGCAACCAGGCAATTTCCTACGAGCAGTACTTC. Amino acids: CASNQAISYEQYF.

As for this clone: Other nucleotide sequences from this sample produce the same CDR3. The CDR3 is CASSPRPEETQYF. The CDR3 bases are TGTGCCAGCAGCCCCCGACCGGAAGAGACCCAGTACTTC. This chain links TRBV9 with TRBJ2-5; D is undetermined. Trimming pared 4 bases from V and 3 bases from J, leaving 10 bases between. This CDR3 comprises 13 residues. In germline, CDR1 is SGDLS, CDR2 YYNGEE.

The chain couples TRBV6-1 to TRBJ2-1, with D possibly being TRBD1 or TRBD2 (5 bases each). Germline-derived CDR1 and CDR2 are MNHNS and SASEGT. The V end lost 7 bases, the J end lost 2 bases, and 12 bases lay between the germline ends. The CDR3 has 14 residues. The CDR3 coding sequence is TGTGCCAGCACCGGGACCAACCCCTACAATGAGCAGTTCTTC. Encoded protein: CASTGTNPYNEQFF.

The CDR3 region has the DNA TGTGCCATCAGTAGCCTAGCGGCGGAGACCCAGTACTTC. It yields the protein CAISSLAAETQYF. V is TRBV10-3 and J is TRBJ2-5, with 7 bases identical to TRBD2. This CDR3 comprises 13 residues. V was clipped by 5 bases and J by 5 bases; unmatched bases: 5. Germline V gives CDR1 ENHRY, CDR2 SYGVKD.

The genes are TRBV7-9 and TRBJ2-4, with 9 bases aligning to TRBD1. V was pared by 0 bases and J by 3 bases, with 6 bases of the junction left unmatched. Germline assignment: CDR1 SEHNR and CDR2 FQNEAQ (reference sequence). This CDR3 has 17 amino acids. This CDR3 is CASSLAPGTGYKNIQYF. As DNA, the CDR3 is TGTGCCAGCAGCTTAGCCCCCGGGACAGGGTACAAAAACATTCAGTACTTC.

In its sample, this clone was seen a few times. This chain connects TRBV9 to TRBJ1-1; D ambiguous. V lost 1 base, J lost 2 bases, and 9 bases lay in between. The CDR3 spans 14 residues. The V gene's germline CDR1 is SGDLS and CDR2 YYNGEE. The CDR3 DNA reads TGTGCCAGCAGCGTATACACAGATAACACTGAAGCTTTCTTT. Amino acid sequence: CASSVYTDNTEAFF.

The chain combines TRBV15 with TRBJ1-1, with D hard to call. Trimming took off 0 bases at V and 1 base at J, with 9 bases between the two ends. Germline CDR1 is LNHNV and CDR2 is YYDKDF (reference sequence). There are 15 residues in the CDR3. CDR3 coding DNA: TGTGCCACCAGCAGAGATCCGTCAGGGAACACTGAAGCTTTCTTT. Its translation: CATSRDPSGNTEAFF.

V is TRBV5-1 and J is TRBJ2-6, with unresolved D. Germline CDR1 is SGHRS and CDR2 is YFSETQ. This CDR3 spans 16 amino acids. V lost 4 bases and J 0 bases, leaving 11 bases between the germline ends. The CDR3: CASSPYGPSGANVLTF. CDR3 DNA: TGCGCCAGCAGCCCGTACGGTCCCTCTGGGGCCAACGTCCTGACTTTC.

V usage is TRBV28 and J usage is TRBJ1-2, with D maybe TRBD1 (5 bases). CDR3 size: 16 residues. Looked up from germline, CDR1 is MDHEN and CDR2 is SYDVKM. Between the trimmed V and J ends, which lost 3 bases and 8 bases, there was a span of 22 bases. The DNA for the CDR3 is TGTGCCAGCAGTTTTCCGGGAGGGACGGACCTTGGAGGCTACACCTTC. This gives the protein CASSFPGGTDLGGYTF.

The V and J genes are TRBV7-3 and TRBJ2-5; 8 nucleotides align to TRBD1. Trimming at V came to 2 bases and at J to 5 bases, leaving 10 bases not matched to a gene. CDR1 SGHTA and CDR2 FQGTGA come from the germline V gene. The CDR3 loop spans 16 amino acids. The CDR3 coding sequence is TGTGCCAGCAGCTTAGGAGGGCCAGGGGGCGGGGAGACCCAGTACTTC. The encoded protein is CASSLGGPGGGETQYF. Drawing the rest from reference TRBV7-3 and TRBJ2-5, the complete variable domain is GAGVSQTPSNKVTEKGKYVELRCDPISGHTALYWYRQSLGQGPEFLIYFQGTGAADDSGLPNDRFFAVRPEGSVSTLKIQRTERGDSAVYLCASSLGGPGGGETQYFGPGTRLLVL.

The V and J genes are TRBV7-2 and TRBJ2-1; unclear D gene. V lost 9 bases to trimming and J lost 0 bases, with 12 bases between them. Germline V gene data show CDR1 as SGHTA and CDR2 as FQGNSA. The CDR3 is 14 residues long. CDR3 in DNA: TGTGCCAGTACCTTCGCTAGCTCCTACAATGAGCAGTTCTTC. Protein product: CASTFASSYNEQFF.

The chain combines TRBV7-2 with TRBJ1-1; D possibly corresponds to TRBD1 (5 bases). This CDR3 comprises 14 residues. V dropped 5 bases and J dropped 5 bases, with 15 bases sitting between them. Germline CDR1 reads SGHTA; CDR2 reads FQGNSA. The CDR3 reads CASSLQGSGTEAFF. The CDR3 DNA reads as TGTGCCAGCAGCCTCCAGGGATCGGGAACTGAAGCTTTCTTT.

The chain has TRBV5-1 and TRBJ2-7; 8 bases are shared with TRBD2. Germline values: CDR1 SGHRS, CDR2 YFSETQ. Losses at the gene ends were 2 bases for V and 6 bases for J; bases not matched to a gene: 7. This CDR3 comprises 14 residues. The CDR3 sequence: CASSFGTRLSEQYF. The CDR3 region has the DNA TGCGCCAGCAGCTTTGGGACTAGACTCTCCGAGCAGTACTTC.

The chain carries TRBV28 and TRBJ2-7; TRBD2 aligns across 9 bases. The CDR3 is 14 residues long. Germline loops: CDR1 MDHEN, CDR2 SYDVKM. Trimming cost V 5 bases and J 4 bases; bases outside gene matches: 6. The CDR3 DNA reads as TGTGCCAGCAGTCCGGGACTAGCACCGTACGAGCAGTACTTC. This sequence encodes CASSPGLAPYEQYF.

This chain connects TRBV18 to TRBJ2-7; tentatively, D is TRBD2 (5 bases). Trimming took off 2 bases at V and 1 base at J, with 21 bases between the two ends. Germline-derived CDR1 and CDR2 are KGHSH and LQKENI. The CDR3 is 18 residues long. CDR3 in DNA: TGTGCCAGCTCACCATTTCTCCAGGCGGGCCCAAATTCCTACGAGCAGTACTTC. It translates to CASSPFLQAGPNSYEQYF.

The chain recombines TRBV28 with TRBJ2-7; tentatively, D is TRBD2 (6 bases). V was shortened by 6 bases and J by 0 bases, with 12 bases between the two germline ends. The germline CDR1 and CDR2 sequences are MDHEN and SYDVKM. The CDR3 has 14 amino acids. In DNA, the CDR3 is TGTGCCAGCAGCGAAGCGGGCCCCTCCTACGAGCAGTACTTC. Translating it yields CASSEAGPSYEQYF. Combining the CDR3 with reference TRBV28 and TRBJ2-7 gives the whole variable domain DVKVTQSSRYLVKRTGEKVFLECVQDMDHENMFWYRQDPGLGLRLIYFSYDVKMKEKGDIPEGYSVSREKKERFSLILESASTNQTSMYLCASSEAGPSYEQYFGPGTRLTVT.

The chain joins TRBV13 to TRBJ2-7; 7 nucleotides line up with TRBD2. Trimming cost V 5 bases and J 4 bases; bases outside gene matches: 14. Germline CDR1 PRHDT, CDR2 FYEKMQ (reference sequence). The CDR3 loop spans 16 amino acids. The CDR3 here is CASSPARDYSRYEQYF. For the CDR3, the DNA is TGTGCCAGCAGCCCAGCCCGGGACTACTCAAGGTACGAGCAGTACTTC. The complete variable domain, with remaining parts taken from reference TRBV13 and TRBJ2-7, reads AAGVIQSPRHLIKEKRETATLKCYPIPRHDTVYWYQQGPGQDPQFLISFYEKMQSDKGSIPDRFSAQQFSDYHSELNMSSLELGDSALYFCASSPARDYSRYEQYFGPGTRLTVT.

J is TRBJ2-1 and V is TRBV6-6; possibly TRBD2 for D (6 bases). Germline values: CDR1 MNHNY, CDR2 SVGAGI (reference sequence). Trimming stripped 5 bases from V and 10 bases from J, with 15 bases between. This CDR3 is 13 amino acids long. In DNA form, the CDR3 reads TGTGCCAGCAGTGGGGGGTGGGCCGGAGAGCAGTTCTTC. Its protein is CASSGGWAGEQFF.

The V call is TRBV5-1, the J call TRBJ2-7; D perhaps matches TRBD1 (6 bases). The CDR3 length is 15 residues. Germline V CDR1 and CDR2: SGHRS, YFSETQ. The V gene lost 4 bases and the J gene lost 4 bases, with 18 bases spanning the gap. CDR3 sequence (DNA): TGCGCCAGCAGCCAGGGGTCGAGCAGTATTTACGAGCAGTACTTC. Translation: CASSQGSSSIYEQYF.

The chain has TRBV28 and TRBJ2-3; 8 nucleotides agree with TRBD1. The germline gives CDR1 MDHEN, CDR2 SYDVKM. CDR3 length: 14 amino acids. V shed 5 bases, J shed 6 bases, and the junction held 7 bases outside the gene matches. CDR3 sequence: CASSGGQASDTQYF. The CDR3 DNA sequence: TGTGCCAGCAGTGGGGGACAGGCGTCGGATACGCAGTATTTT. Drawing the rest from reference TRBV28 and TRBJ2-3, the complete variable domain is DVKVTQSSRYLVKRTGEKVFLECVQDMDHENMFWYRQDPGLGLRLIYFSYDVKMKEKGDIPEGYSVSREKKERFSLILESASTNQTSMYLCASSGGQASDTQYFGPGTRLTVL.